This T cell receptor beta chain was observed in a study of T cells in Graves' hyperthyroidism and ophthalmopathy. Trimming pared 1 base from V and 9 bases from J, leaving 13 bases between. CDR1 and CDR2 from the germline V gene are SGHVS and FQNEAQ. The CDR3 is 14 amino acids. This clonotype was seen repeatedly, ten times or more. Amplified TCR beta CDR3 regions came from RNA transcripts. TCR CDR3 underwent first-round RT-PCR with the HTBI primer set. TCRdb analysed the multiplex PCR reads with MiXCR anew, one entry per CDR3 protein. This table holds about 620,000 distinct CDR3 sequences, around 15% found once.

This sequence originates from a woman under 40 with Graves' hyperthyroidism. Sequencing was carried out using blood. The genes are TRBV7-8 and TRBJ1-5; no firm D call. CDR3 loop: CASSLDPVFRPQHF. CDR3 coding DNA: TGTGCCAGCAGCTTAGATCCGGTGTTTAGGCCCCAGCATTTT.